This is a list of T cell receptor beta chains from one sample in a study of metastatic and nonmetastatic thyroid tumors. TCRdb reanalyzed the PCR reads with MiXCR. The sample has tens of thousands of clones, approximately 22% seen once. Input material: adjacent normal tissue. These receptors were obtained from a female donor with papillary thyroid cancer or a benign thyroid nodule (not recorded which). Some clones in this sample may be carry-over from other donors' samples. CDR3s include the opening cysteine and the closing phenylalanine or tryptophan.

TRBV20-1	TRBJ2-2	CSASGLAIYTGELFF
TRBV20-1	TRBJ1-5	CSARGRPGQCPYSNQPQHF
TRBV20-1	TRBJ2-1	CSARGQLSSHNEQFF
TRBV15	TRBJ1-5	CATSPVDLEARQPQHF
TRBV4-3	TRBJ1-2	CASSPGRGPNGYTF
TRBV3-1	TRBJ2-7	CASSRPGPRSGEQYF
TRBV7-6	TRBJ2-7	CASSDRDRTYEQYF
TRBV20-1	TRBJ2-2	CSAGGGGGTIGELFF
TRBV6-5	TRBJ2-7	CASGWLSTSGHTYEQYF
TRBV19	TRBJ2-2	CASIRLDRNTGELFF
TRBV19	TRBJ1-5	CASSTTGGGHPQHF
TRBV20-1	TRBJ1-1	CSFKRWFDTEAFF
TRBV4-2	TRBJ2-7	CASSHDRDEQYF
TRBV2	TRBJ2-1	CASSSRRDDEQFF
TRBV29-1	TRBJ2-6	CSVVGHLSGANVLTF
TRBV7-9	TRBJ2-5	CASSVAGGKTQYF
TRBV2	TRBJ2-3	CASSIQGTDTQYF
TRBV12-3/TRBV12-4	TRBJ2-6	CASRPGQGRPGANVLTF
TRBV20-1	TRBJ2-7	CSARDLVRQSTYEQYF
TRBV30	TRBJ1-2	CAWRATGVGYGYTF
TRBV7-2	TRBJ2-5	CASSTTGGIFVETQYF
TRBV3-1	TRBJ1-1	CASSQGGRGTEAFF
TRBV24-1	TRBJ1-2	CATSDQTVRGYNF
TRBV6-1	TRBJ1-2	CASPTGTGDGGYTF
TRBV6-5	TRBJ2-1	CASTWTSGSYNEQFF
TRBV27	TRBJ1-1	CASSLQESTEAFF
TRBV20-1	TRBJ1-6	CSARGVVAYNSPLHF
TRBV19	TRBJ2-7	CASSMTSGRAYEQYF
TRBV19	TRBJ2-1	CASGAGTSGMARQFF
TRBV9	TRBJ1-4	CASSVGPPGGEKLFF
TRBV7-2	TRBJ1-2	CASSLDNYGYTF
TRBV11-1	TRBJ2-1	CASSPVTTAPHEQFF
TRBV11-2	TRBJ2-7	CASSLGTSSAQYF
TRBV18	TRBJ2-5	CASSPEAGRGETQYF
TRBV9	TRBJ1-1	CASTGGGVNTEAFF
TRBV27	TRBJ1-2	CASSFFGGAEDAYGYTF
TRBV20-1	TRBJ2-1	CSATNQGAGDINEQFF
TRBV27	TRBJ2-2	CASSSATAWERGTAELFF
TRBV11-1	TRBJ2-2	CASSFGWSWNTGELFF
TRBV20-1	TRBJ1-5	CSARLTGGIQPQNF
TRBV12-3/TRBV12-4	TRBJ2-7	CASSRTGKSYEQYF
TRBV20-1	TRBJ1-2	CSLPGAGTGYTF
TRBV6-2/TRBV6-3	TRBJ1-1	CASRAQGPPLSLAFF
TRBV6-2/TRBV6-3	TRBJ2-4	CASRAQGEGDKNIQYF
TRBV2	TRBJ2-1	CASSKPQGIDEQFF